This TCR beta chain was observed in a study of blood T cell repertoires in COVID-19. Background on the study: The United States, Italy and Spain were the sources of the acute and convalescent COVID-19 samples. Sources were T cells, B-cell-depleted T cells, or PBMCs; the material itself was cDNA or gDNA.

In the source study's methods: Reference gene primer amplification gave estimated nucleated cell counts. The table came from immunoSEQ multiplex PCR; TCRdb's copy has only in-frame clones and leaves some out. The DNA was the basis for D and trimming; V, J and clone size are from that table. In the table there are 35,000 to 55,000 clones, nearly 90% of which are singletons. The sequencing input was peripheral blood. The sequence derives from a man aged 70-80 years with active COVID-19.

CDR3 region: CASSARGDEQYF. The CDR3 region has the DNA TGTGCCAGCAGTGCCAGGGGTGACGAGCAGTACTTC. The rearrangement joins TRBV28 to TRBJ2-7; a possible D gene is TRBD1 (6 bases). Trimming stripped 5 bases from V and 5 bases from J, with 10 bases between. CDR1 and CDR2 from the germline V gene are MDHEN and SYDVKM. The CDR3 covers 12 residues.